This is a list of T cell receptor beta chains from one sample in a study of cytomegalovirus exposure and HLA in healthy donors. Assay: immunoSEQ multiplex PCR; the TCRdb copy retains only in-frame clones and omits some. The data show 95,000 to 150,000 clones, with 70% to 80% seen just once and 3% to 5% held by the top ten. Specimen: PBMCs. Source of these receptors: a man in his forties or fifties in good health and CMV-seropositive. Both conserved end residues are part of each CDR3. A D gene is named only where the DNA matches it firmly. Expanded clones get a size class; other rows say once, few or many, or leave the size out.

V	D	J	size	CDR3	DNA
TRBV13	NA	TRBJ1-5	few	CASSLRGQPQHF	TGTGCCAGCAGCTTAAGGGGTCAGCCCCAGCATTTT
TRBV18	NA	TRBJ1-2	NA	CASSPNREGGYTF	TGTGCCAGCTCACCAAACAGGGAAGGAGGCTACACCTTC
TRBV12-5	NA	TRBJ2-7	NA	CASGTTGRSYEQYF	TGTGCTAGTGGCACTACAGGGCGATCCTACGAGCAGTACTTC
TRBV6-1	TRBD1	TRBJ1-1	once	CASSEALGGNTEAFF	TGTGCCAGCAGTGAAGCTCTAGGGGGCAACACTGAAGCTTTCTTT
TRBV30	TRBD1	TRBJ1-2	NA	CAWSALDRNYGYTF	TGTGCCTGGAGCGCCCTGGACAGGAACTATGGCTACACCTTC
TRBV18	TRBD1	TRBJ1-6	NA	CASSSKTSGTGTSPLHF	TGTGCCAGCTCATCAAAAACTTCCGGGACAGGGACTTCACCCCTCCACTTT
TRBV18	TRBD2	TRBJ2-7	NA	CASSPSGGPYEQYF	TGTGCCAGCTCACCATCGGGGGGTCCCTACGAGCAGTACTTC
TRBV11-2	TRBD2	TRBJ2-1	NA	CASSDPSGRALPNNEQFF	TGTGCCAGCAGCGACCCTAGCGGGAGGGCCCTCCCGAACAATGAGCAGTTCTTC
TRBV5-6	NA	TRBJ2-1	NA	CASSLVRRGSYNEQFF	TGTGCCAGCAGCTTGGTCCGCCGAGGGTCCTACAATGAGCAGTTCTTC
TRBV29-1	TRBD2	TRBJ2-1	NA	CSVIAGGLRHEQFF	TGCAGCGTTATAGCGGGGGGCTTGAGACATGAGCAGTTCTTC
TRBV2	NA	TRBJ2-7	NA	CASKYYEQYF	TGTGCCAGCAAATACTACGAGCAGTACTTC
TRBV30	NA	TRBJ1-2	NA	CAWSPMDYGYTF	TGTGCCTGGAGTCCTATGGACTATGGCTACACCTTC
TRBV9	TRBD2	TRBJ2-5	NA	CASSVGGGPSSETQYF	TGTGCCAGCAGCGTAGGCGGGGGGCCCTCCAGCGAGACCCAGTACTTC
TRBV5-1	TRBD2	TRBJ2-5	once	CASSVSGRATETQYF	TGCGCCAGCAGCGTTAGCGGGAGGGCGACGGAGACCCAGTACTTC
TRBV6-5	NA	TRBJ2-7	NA	CASSSTREQYF	TGTGCCAGCAGTTCTACGAGGGAGCAGTACTTC
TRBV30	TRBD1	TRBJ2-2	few	CAWGRQGDGGELFF	TGTGCCTGGGGCAGACAGGGAGACGGCGGGGAGCTGTTTTTT
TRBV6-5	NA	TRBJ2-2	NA	CASSPRGYREGELFF	TGTGCCAGCAGTCCGCGGGGTTATCGAGAGGGGGAGCTGTTTTTT
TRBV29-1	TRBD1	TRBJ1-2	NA	CSVWTGRGPANYGYTF	TGCAGCGTTTGGACCGGCAGGGGGCCGGCTAACTATGGCTACACCTTC
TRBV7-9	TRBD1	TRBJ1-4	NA	CASSLALGQGAFEKLFF	TGTGCCAGCAGCTTAGCCCTCGGACAGGGGGCTTTCGAAAAACTGTTTTTT
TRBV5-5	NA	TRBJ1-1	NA	CASSLDTGEAFF	TGTGCCAGCAGCTTGGATACCGGTGAAGCTTTCTTT
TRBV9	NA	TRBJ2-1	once	CASSVPARNEQFF	TGTGCCAGCAGCGTACCCGCCCGGAATGAGCAGTTCTTC
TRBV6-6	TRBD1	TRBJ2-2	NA	CASSRGSGELFF	TGTGCCAGCAGCAGGGGGTCCGGGGAGCTGTTTTTT
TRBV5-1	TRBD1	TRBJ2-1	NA	CASSRTGGENNEQFF	TGCGCCAGCAGCAGGACAGGGGGAGAGAACAATGAGCAGTTCTTC
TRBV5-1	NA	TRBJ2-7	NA	CASSSVTSGFYEQYF	TGCGCCAGCAGCTCAGTGACCAGCGGATTCTACGAGCAGTACTTC
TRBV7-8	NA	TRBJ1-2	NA	CASSLVGGGSNYGYTF	TGTGCCAGCAGCTTAGTGGGGGGGGGATCTAACTATGGCTACACCTTC
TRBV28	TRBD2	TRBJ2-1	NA	CASSLEGAGGPHNEQFF	TGTGCCAGCAGTTTAGAGGGAGCGGGGGGGCCCCACAATGAGCAGTTCTTC
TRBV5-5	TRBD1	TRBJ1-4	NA	CASSLSRDRVEKLFF	TGTGCCAGCAGCTTGTCCCGGGACAGGGTCGAAAAACTGTTTTTT
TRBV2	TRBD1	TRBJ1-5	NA	CASLPTGTGKNQPQHF	TGTGCCTCCCTGCCCACCGGGACAGGGAAAAATCAGCCCCAGCATTTT
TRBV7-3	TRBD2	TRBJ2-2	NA	CASSLAGGAAGELFF	TGTGCCAGCAGCTTAGCGGGAGGGGCGGCCGGGGAGCTGTTTTTT
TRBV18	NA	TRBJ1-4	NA	CASSPGQGTANEKLFF	TGTGCCAGCTCACCAGGGCAGGGGACGGCTAATGAAAAACTGTTTTTT
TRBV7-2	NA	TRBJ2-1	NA	CASSSRRGGRNEQFF	TGTGCCAGCAGCTCCCGGCGCGGAGGAAGGAATGAGCAGTTCTTC
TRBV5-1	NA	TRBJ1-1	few	CASRTGGNSLTSEAFF	TGCGCCAGCAGGACTGGTGGAAATTCGCTGACGAGTGAAGCTTTCTTT
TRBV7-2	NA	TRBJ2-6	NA	CASSRDSSGANVLTF	TGTGCCAGCAGCCGTGACAGCTCTGGGGCCAACGTCCTGACTTTC
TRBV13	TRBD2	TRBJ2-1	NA	CASSSRGVGGFNEQFF	TGTGCCAGCAGCTCTCGGGGGGTTGGCGGATTCAATGAGCAGTTCTTC
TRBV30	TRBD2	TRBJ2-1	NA	CAWRERGGLNEQFF	TGTGCCTGGAGGGAACGGGGGGGCCTCAATGAGCAGTTCTTC
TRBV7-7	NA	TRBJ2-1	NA	CASSLGPSNNEQFF	TGTGCCAGCAGCCTGGGCCCCTCCAACAATGAGCAGTTCTTC
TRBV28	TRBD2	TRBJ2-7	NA	CASSPGLASHEQYF	TGTGCCAGCAGCCCGGGACTAGCATCCCACGAGCAGTACTTC
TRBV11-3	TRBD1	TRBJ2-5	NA	CASSSGTGGAGETQYF	TGTGCCAGCAGCTCCGGGACAGGGGGCGCGGGGGAGACCCAGTACTTC
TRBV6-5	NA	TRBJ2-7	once	CASWNGGYEQYF	TGTGCCAGCTGGAACGGGGGCTACGAGCAGTACTTC
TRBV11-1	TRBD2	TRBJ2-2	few	CASSSGLAGGTGELFF	TGTGCCAGCAGCAGCGGACTAGCGGGGGGCACCGGGGAGCTGTTTTTT
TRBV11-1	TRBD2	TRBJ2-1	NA	CASSSTSGAYNEQFF	TGTGCCAGCAGCTCCACTAGCGGAGCCTACAATGAGCAGTTCTTC
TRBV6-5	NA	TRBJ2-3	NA	CASSYEGDPTDTQYF	TGTGCCAGCAGTTACGAGGGGGACCCCACAGATACGCAGTATTTT
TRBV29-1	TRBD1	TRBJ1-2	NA	CSVVQTGGYGYTF	TGCAGCGTTGTACAGACAGGGGGCTATGGCTACACCTTC
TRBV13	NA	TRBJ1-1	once	CASSPDSYRNTEAFF	TGTGCCAGCAGCCCGGACAGCTACCGGAACACTGAAGCTTTCTTT
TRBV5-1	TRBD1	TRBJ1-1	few	CASSLVGTGALNTEAFF	TGCGCCAGCAGCTTGGTAGGGACAGGAGCCTTGAACACTGAAGCTTTCTTT
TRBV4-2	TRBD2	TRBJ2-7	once	CASSRTSASYEQYF	TGTGCCAGCAGCCGGACTAGCGCCTCCTACGAGCAGTACTTC
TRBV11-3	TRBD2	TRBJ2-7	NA	CASSLDRGRGLREGPYEQYF	TGTGCCAGCAGCTTAGACCGGGGCCGGGGTTTACGGGAGGGACCCTACGAGCAGTACTTC
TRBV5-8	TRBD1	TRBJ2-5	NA	CASSLGTGPDQETQYF	TGTGCCAGCAGCTTAGGGACAGGGCCAGACCAAGAGACCCAGTACTTC
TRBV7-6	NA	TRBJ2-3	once	CASSLDRGTDTQYF	TGTGCCAGCAGCTTAGATCGGGGAACAGATACGCAGTATTTT
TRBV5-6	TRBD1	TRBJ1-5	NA	CASSLFAGTGNQPQHF	TGTGCCAGCAGCTTGTTTGCCGGGACAGGTAATCAGCCCCAGCATTTT
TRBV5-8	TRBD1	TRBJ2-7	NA	CASSLAYGDRAYEQYF	TGTGCCAGCAGCTTGGCGTACGGGGACAGGGCCTACGAGCAGTACTTC
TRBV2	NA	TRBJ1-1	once	CASSADRNTEAFF	TGTGCCAGCAGTGCGGACAGGAACACTGAAGCTTTCTTT
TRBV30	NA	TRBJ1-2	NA	CAWSVQGFGYTF	TGTGCCTGGAGTGTACAGGGATTTGGCTACACCTTC
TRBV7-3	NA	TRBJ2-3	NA	CASSLTVQRTDTQYF	TGTGCCAGCAGCTTAACAGTTCAGCGGACAGATACGCAGTATTTT
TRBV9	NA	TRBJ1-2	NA	CASSVEGQRGYTF	TGTGCCAGCAGCGTAGAGGGGCAGAGAGGCTACACCTTC
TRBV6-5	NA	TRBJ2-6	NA	CASRLTGANVLTF	TGTGCCAGCAGGTTAACTGGGGCCAACGTCCTGACTTTC
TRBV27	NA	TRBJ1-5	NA	CASSLQGVDQPQHF	TGTGCCAGCAGTTTGCAGGGTGTGGATCAGCCCCAGCATTTT
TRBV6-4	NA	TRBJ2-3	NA	CASSEMFRDTQYF	TGTGCCAGCAGTGAAATGTTCCGAGATACGCAGTATTTT
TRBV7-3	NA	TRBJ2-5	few	CASTPSQYF	TGTGCCAGCACCCCCTCCCAGTACTTC